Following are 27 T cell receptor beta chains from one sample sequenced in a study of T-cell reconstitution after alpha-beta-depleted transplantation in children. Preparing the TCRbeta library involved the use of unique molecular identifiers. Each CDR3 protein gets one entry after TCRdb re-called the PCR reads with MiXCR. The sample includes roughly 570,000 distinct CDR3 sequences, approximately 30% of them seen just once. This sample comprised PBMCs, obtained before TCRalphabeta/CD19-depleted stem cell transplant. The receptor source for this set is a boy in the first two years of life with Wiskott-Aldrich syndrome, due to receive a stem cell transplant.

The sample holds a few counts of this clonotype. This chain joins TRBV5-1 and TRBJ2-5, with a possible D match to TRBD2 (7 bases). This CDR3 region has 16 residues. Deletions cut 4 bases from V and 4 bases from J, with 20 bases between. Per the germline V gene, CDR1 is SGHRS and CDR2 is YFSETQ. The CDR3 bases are TGCGCCAGCAGCCCCGTGGGGGGGGCCGTGGGAGAGACCCAGTACTTC. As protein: CASSPVGGAVGETQYF.

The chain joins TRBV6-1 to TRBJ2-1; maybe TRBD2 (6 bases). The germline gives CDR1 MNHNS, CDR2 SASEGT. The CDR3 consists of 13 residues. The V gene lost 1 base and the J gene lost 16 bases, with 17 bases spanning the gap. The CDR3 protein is CASSEEEGLIPFF. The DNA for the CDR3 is TGTGCCAGCAGTGAAGAGGAGGGACTGATCCCCTTCTTC.

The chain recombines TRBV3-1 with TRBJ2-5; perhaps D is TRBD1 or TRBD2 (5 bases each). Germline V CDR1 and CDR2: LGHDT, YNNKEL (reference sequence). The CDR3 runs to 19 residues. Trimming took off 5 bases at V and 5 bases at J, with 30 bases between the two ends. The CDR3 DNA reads TGTGCCAGCAGCATTGGGGCACCCCTCAGGGATGTGGGACCTGAGACCCAGTACTTC. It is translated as CASSIGAPLRDVGPETQYF.

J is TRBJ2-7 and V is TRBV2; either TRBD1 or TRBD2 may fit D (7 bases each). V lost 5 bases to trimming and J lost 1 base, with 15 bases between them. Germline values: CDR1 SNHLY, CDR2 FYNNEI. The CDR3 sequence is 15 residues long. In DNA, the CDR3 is TGTGCCAGCAGTCGGGGGGTACAGGGGTCCTACGAGCAGTACTTC. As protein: CASSRGVQGSYEQYF.

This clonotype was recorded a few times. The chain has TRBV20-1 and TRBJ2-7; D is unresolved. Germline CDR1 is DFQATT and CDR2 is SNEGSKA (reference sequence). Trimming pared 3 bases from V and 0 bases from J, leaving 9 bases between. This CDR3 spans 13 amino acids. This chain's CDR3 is CSASLQVSYEQYF. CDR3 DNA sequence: TGCAGTGCTAGTCTTCAGGTCTCCTACGAGCAGTACTTC.

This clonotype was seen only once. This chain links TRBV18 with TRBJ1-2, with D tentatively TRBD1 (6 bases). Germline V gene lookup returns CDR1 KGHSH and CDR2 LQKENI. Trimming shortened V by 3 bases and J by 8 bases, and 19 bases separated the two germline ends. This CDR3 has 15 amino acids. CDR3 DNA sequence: TGTGCCAGCTCACCGGACGGCAGGGGCGCAGGAGGCTACACCTTC. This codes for CASSPDGRGAGGYTF.

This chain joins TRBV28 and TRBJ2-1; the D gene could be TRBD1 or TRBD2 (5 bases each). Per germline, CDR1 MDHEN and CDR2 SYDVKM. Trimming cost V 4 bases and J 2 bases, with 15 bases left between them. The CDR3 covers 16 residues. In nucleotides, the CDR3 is TGTGCCAGCAGTTCTCGGGTTCCGGGACCCTACAATGAGCAGTTCTTC. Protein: CASSSRVPGPYNEQFF. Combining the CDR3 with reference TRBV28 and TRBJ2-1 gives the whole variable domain DVKVTQSSRYLVKRTGEKVFLECVQDMDHENMFWYRQDPGLGLRLIYFSYDVKMKEKGDIPEGYSVSREKKERFSLILESASTNQTSMYLCASSSRVPGPYNEQFFGPGTRLTVL.

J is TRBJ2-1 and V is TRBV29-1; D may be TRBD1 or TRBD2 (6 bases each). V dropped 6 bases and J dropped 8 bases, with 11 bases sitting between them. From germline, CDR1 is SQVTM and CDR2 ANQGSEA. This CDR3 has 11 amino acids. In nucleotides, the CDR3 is TGCAGCGTGAGGGGGGACTATGAGCAGTTCTTC. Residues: CSVRGDYEQFF.

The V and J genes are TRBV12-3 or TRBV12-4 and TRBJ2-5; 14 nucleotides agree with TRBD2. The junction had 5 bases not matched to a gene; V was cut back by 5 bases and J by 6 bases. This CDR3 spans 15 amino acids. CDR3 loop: CASSQGLAGEKTQYF. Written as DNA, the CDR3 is TGTGCCAGCAGTCAGGGACTAGCGGGAGAGAAGACCCAGTACTTC.

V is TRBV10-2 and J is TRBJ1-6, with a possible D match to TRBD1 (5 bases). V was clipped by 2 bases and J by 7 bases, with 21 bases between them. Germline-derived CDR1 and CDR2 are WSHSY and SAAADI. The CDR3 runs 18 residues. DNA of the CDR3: TGCGCCAGCAGTGAGCCCTGGGGCGTGATCCCGCAGAATTCACCCCTCCACTTT. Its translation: CASSEPWGVIPQNSPLHF.

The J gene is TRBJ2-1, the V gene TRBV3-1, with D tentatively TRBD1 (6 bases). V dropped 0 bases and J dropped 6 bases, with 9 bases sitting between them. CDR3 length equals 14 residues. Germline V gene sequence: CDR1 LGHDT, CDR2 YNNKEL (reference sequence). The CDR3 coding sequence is TGTGCCAGCAGCCAAGAGGGACACCTCAATGAGCAGTTCTTC. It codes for CASSQEGHLNEQFF.

The CDR3 is CASKVGNQPQHF. CDR3 coding DNA: TGTGCCAGCAAGGTCGGGAATCAGCCCCAGCATTTT. The rearrangement links TRBV12-3 or TRBV12-4 to TRBJ1-5, with unresolved D. Trimming removed 7 bases at V and 4 bases at J, with 8 bases between. This CDR3 has 12 amino acids.

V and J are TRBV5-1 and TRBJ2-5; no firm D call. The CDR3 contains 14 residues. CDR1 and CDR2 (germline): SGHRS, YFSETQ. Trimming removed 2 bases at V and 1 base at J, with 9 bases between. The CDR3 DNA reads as TGCGCCAGCAGCTTTGCGGTTCCCCAAGAGACCCAGTACTTC. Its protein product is CASSFAVPQETQYF.

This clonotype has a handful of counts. The CDR3 reads CASSDHPEMVGELFF. CDR3 bases: TGCGCCAGCAGCGATCATCCCGAGATGGTCGGGGAGCTGTTTTTT. The chain uses TRBV5-1 and TRBJ2-2; D is unresolved. The CDR3 extends over 15 amino acids. The germline CDR1 and CDR2 sequences are SGHRS and YFSETQ. V gave up 4 bases and J gave up 7 bases, with 17 bases separating them.

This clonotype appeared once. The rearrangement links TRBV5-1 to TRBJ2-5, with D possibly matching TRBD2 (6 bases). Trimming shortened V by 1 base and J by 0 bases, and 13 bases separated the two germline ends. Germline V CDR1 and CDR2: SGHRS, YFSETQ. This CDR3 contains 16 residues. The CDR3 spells CASSLSGRRDQETQYF. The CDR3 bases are TGCGCCAGCAGCTTGTCAGGGAGGAGGGACCAAGAGACCCAGTACTTC.

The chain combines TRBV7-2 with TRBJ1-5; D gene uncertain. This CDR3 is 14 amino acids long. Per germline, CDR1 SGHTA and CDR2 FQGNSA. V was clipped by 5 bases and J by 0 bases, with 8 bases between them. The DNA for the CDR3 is TGTGCCAGCAGCCTCCTTTATAGCAATCAGCCCCAGCATTTT. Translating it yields CASSLLYSNQPQHF. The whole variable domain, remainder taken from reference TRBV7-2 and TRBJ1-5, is GAGVSQSPSNKVTEKGKDVELRCDPISGHTALYWYRQSLGQGLEFLIYFQGNSAPDKSGLPSDRFSAERTGGSVSTLTIQRTQQEDSAVYLCASSLLYSNQPQHFGDGTRLSIL.

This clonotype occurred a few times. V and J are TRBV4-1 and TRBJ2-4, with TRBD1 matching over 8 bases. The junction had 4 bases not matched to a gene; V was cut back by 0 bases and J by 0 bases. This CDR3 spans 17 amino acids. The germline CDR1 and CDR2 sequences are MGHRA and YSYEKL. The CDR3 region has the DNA TGCGCCAGCAGCCAAGATGGTCAGGGGGCAGCCAAAAACATTCAGTACTTC. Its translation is CASSQDGQGAAKNIQYF.

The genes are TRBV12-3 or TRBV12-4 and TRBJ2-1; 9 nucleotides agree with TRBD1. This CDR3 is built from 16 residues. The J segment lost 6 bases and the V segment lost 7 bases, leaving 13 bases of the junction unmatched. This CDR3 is CASTSNWDRDFNEQFF. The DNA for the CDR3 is TGTGCCAGCACCTCAAATTGGGACAGGGATTTCAATGAGCAGTTCTTC.

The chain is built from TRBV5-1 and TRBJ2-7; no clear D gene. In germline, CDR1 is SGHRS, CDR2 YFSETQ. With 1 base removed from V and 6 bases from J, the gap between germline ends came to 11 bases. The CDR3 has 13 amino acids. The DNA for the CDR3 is TGCGCCAGCAGCTTGTACGTGGAAGCCGAGCAGTACTTC. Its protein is CASSLYVEAEQYF.

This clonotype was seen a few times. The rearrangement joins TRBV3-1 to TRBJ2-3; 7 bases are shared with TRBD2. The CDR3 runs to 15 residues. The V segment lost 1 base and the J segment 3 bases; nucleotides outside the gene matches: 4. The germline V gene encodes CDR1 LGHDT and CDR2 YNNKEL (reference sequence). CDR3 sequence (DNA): TGTGCCAGCAGCCAAGCACGGGAGGAGACAGATACGCAGTATTTT. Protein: CASSQAREETDTQYF.

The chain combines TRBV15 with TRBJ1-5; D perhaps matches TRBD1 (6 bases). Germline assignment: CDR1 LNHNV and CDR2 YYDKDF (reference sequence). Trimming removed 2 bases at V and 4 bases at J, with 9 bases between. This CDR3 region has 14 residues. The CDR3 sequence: CATSRRGGNQPQHF. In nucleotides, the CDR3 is TGTGCCACCAGCAGAAGGGGGGGAAATCAGCCCCAGCATTTT.

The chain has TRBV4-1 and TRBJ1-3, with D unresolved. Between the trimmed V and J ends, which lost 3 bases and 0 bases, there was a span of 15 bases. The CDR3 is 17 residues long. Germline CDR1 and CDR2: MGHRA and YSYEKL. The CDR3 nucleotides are TGCGCCAGCAGCCAGTCGGCCGGGCGGATCTCTGGAAACACCATATATTTT. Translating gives CASSQSAGRISGNTIYF.

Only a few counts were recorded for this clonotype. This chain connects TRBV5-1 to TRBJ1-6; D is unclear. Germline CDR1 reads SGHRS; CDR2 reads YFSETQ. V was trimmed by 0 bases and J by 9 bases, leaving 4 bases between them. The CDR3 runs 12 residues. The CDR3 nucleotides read TGCGCCAGCAGCTTGGACGGTTCACCCCTCCACTTT. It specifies CASSLDGSPLHF. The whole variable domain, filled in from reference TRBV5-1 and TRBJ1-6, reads KAGVTQTPRYLIKTRGQQVTLSCSPISGHRSVSWYQQTPGQGLQFLFEYFSETQRNKGNFPGRFSGRQFSNSRSEMNVSTLELGDSALYLCASSLDGSPLHFGNGTRLTVT.

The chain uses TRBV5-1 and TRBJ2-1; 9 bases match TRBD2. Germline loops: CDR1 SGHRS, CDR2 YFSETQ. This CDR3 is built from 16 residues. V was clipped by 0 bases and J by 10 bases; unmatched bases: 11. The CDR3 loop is CASSLVASGAPMEQFF. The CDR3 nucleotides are TGCGCCAGCAGCTTGGTGGCTAGCGGGGCCCCAATGGAGCAGTTCTTC. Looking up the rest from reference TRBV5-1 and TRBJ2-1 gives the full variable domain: KAGVTQTPRYLIKTRGQQVTLSCSPISGHRSVSWYQQTPGQGLQFLFEYFSETQRNKGNFPGRFSGRQFSNSRSEMNVSTLELGDSALYLCASSLVASGAPMEQFFGPGTRLTVL.

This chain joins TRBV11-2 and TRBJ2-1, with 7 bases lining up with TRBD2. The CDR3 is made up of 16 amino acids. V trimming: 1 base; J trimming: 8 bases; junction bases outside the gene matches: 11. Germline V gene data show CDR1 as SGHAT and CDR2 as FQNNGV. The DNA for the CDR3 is TGTGCCAGCAGCTTAGCCCTAGCGGTTGGGGACGATGAGCAGTTCTTC. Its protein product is CASSLALAVGDDEQFF.

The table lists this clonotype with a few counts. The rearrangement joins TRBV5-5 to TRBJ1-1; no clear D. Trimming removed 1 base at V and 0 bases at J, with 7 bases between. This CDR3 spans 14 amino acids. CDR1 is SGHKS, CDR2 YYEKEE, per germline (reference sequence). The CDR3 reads CASSLRGMNTEAFF. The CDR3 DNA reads TGTGCCAGCAGCTTGAGAGGCATGAACACTGAAGCTTTCTTT. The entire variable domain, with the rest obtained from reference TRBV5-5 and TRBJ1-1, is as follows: DAGVTQSPTHLIKTRGQQVTLRCSPISGHKSVSWYQQVLGQGPQFIFQYYEKEERGRGNFPDRFSARQFPNYSSELNVNALLLGDSALYLCASSLRGMNTEAFFGQGTRLTVV.

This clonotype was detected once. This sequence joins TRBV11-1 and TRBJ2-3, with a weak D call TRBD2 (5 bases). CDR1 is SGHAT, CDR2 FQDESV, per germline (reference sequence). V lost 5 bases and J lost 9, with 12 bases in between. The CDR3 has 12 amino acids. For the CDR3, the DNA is TGTGCCAGCAGCCCCCGGGAAGCCACGCAGTATTTT. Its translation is CASSPREATQYF.